Below, 9 T cell receptor beta chains from the same sample are listed, as sequenced in a study of blood T cell repertoires in COVID-19. Assay used: immunoSEQ multiplex PCR; TCRdb lists only in-frame clones, some missing. This table has around 190,000 clones, about 84% appearing once. Sequencing was performed on peripheral blood. These receptors originate from a human donor in a cohort sampled during active COVID-19.

This clone was counted a single time. CDR3 nucleotide sequence: TGCGCCAGCAGCTTGGATGGGGCGTCCGCCGGGGAGCTGTTTTTT. This translates into CASSLDGASAGELFF. The chain uses TRBV5-1 and TRBJ2-2, with D possibly matching TRBD1 (5 bases). The CDR3 runs 15 residues. Germline V CDR1 and CDR2: SGHRS, YFSETQ. Trimming took 0 bases from V and 6 from J, leaving 12 bases between them.

The chain joins TRBV5-4 to TRBJ1-1, with 8 bases aligning to TRBD1. Per germline, CDR1 SGHNT and CDR2 YYREEE (reference sequence). Trimming at V came to 5 bases and at J to 4 bases, leaving 7 bases not matched to a gene. This CDR3 spans 14 amino acids. The CDR3 nucleotides read TGTGCCAGCAGTTCCAGGGGGCGCGCCACTGAAGCTTTCTTT. Translation: CASSSRGRATEAFF.

The rearrangement links TRBV7-7 to TRBJ2-7, with TRBD1 as a possible D gene (6 bases). V was pared by 5 bases and J by 0 bases, with 14 bases between. The V gene's germline CDR1 is SSHAT and CDR2 FNYEAQ (reference sequence). The CDR3 has 15 amino acids. The CDR3 loop reads CASSQGTESSYEQYF. CDR3 nucleotide sequence: TGTGCCAGCAGCCAGGGGACGGAGAGCTCCTACGAGCAGTACTTC.

This chain joins TRBV9 and TRBJ2-7, with 9 bases that match TRBD2. Germline CDR1 SGDLS, CDR2 YYNGEE. This CDR3 contains 18 residues. The junction had 13 bases not matched to a gene; V was cut back by 0 bases and J by 3 bases. The CDR3 nucleotides read TGTGCCAGCAGCGTAGGTCCTAGCGGGGACTCGATTTACTACGAGCAGTACTTC. Protein: CASSVGPSGDSIYYEQYF.

V is TRBV6-1 and J is TRBJ1-5; D may be TRBD1 (6 bases). V dropped 1 base and J dropped 0 bases, with 13 bases sitting between them. There are 17 residues in the CDR3. CDR1 is MNHNS and CDR2 is SASEGT in the germline V gene. The DNA of the CDR3 is TGTGCCAGCAGTGAAGAGGGGGAAACTTATAGCAATCAGCCCCAGCATTTT. Translated, it gives CASSEEGETYSNQPQHF.

This chain uses TRBV14 with TRBJ2-3; 10 nucleotides line up with TRBD1. Germline V gives CDR1 SGHDN, CDR2 FVKESK. CDR3 length equals 15 residues. V lost 1 base and J lost 4; bases outside the gene matches: 2. The CDR3 DNA is TGTGCCAGCAGCCAAGGAGGGACAGGGGCAGATACGCAGTATTTT. Translated: CASSQGGTGADTQYF. Full variable domain (remainder filled in from reference TRBV14 and TRBJ2-3): EAGVTQFPSHSVIEKGQTVTLRCDPISGHDNLYWYRRVMGKEIKFLLHFVKESKQDESGMPNNRFLAERTGGTYSTLKVQPAELEDSGVYFCASSQGGTGADTQYFGPGTRLTVL.

In this sample, this clone turned up once. The chain carries TRBV5-1 and TRBJ2-7; D not certain. The V and J ends lost 0 bases and 3 bases respectively, with 10 bases between them. This CDR3 has 14 residues. CDR1 is SGHRS, CDR2 YFSETQ, per germline. The CDR3 DNA reads as TGCGCCAGCAGCTTGGGCGATGAAAACTACGAGCAGTACTTC. Translated: CASSLGDENYEQYF.

The J gene is TRBJ1-1, the V gene TRBV7-6, with 8 positions matching TRBD1. Germline values: CDR1 SGHVS, CDR2 FNYEAQ. The CDR3 is 16 amino acids. With 1 base clipped from V and 0 bases from J, the junction kept 4 bases outside the gene matches. The CDR3 DNA reads TGTGCCAGCAGCTTAGGGCAGGGGGCGCTGAACACTGAAGCTTTCTTT. Protein product: CASSLGQGALNTEAFF.

The chain couples TRBV7-6 to TRBJ2-1; 8 bases line up with TRBD1. The CDR3 consists of 14 residues. V dropped 4 bases and J dropped 6; count of bases not matched to a gene: 5. Germline V gene data show CDR1 as SGHVS and CDR2 as FNYEAQ. The DNA of the CDR3 is TGTGCCAGCAGCTCTGGACAGGGTGGCAATGAGCAGTTCTTC. This gives the protein CASSSGQGGNEQFF.